This T cell receptor beta chain originates from a study of blood T cell repertoires in COVID-19. The overall study: COVID-19 samples, acute and convalescent, were from the United States, Italy and Spain. From T cells, B-cell-depleted T cells, or PBMCs came the material, which was cDNA or gDNA.

In the study's own analysis: For nucleated cells, counts were estimated from reference gene primer amplification. Generated by immunoSEQ multiplex PCR, the TCRdb table keeps only in-frame clones and is missing some. That table furnishes V, J and clone size, whereas the DNA furnished D and trimming. Of roughly 140,000 clones listed, 88% are singletons. This CDR3 region has 13 residues. Germline CDR1 reads LNHNV; CDR2 reads YYDKDF (reference sequence). Losses at the gene ends were 5 bases for V and 5 bases for J; bases not matched to a gene: 5. The chain joins TRBV15 to TRBJ1-2; 7 nucleotides align to TRBD1. Sequenced: peripheral blood. The TCR was taken from a woman aged 50 to 65 with acute or convalescent COVID-19. CDR3 region: CATSGDRRYGYTF. The CDR3 DNA reads TGTGCCACCAGCGGGGACAGAAGGTATGGCTACACCTTC.